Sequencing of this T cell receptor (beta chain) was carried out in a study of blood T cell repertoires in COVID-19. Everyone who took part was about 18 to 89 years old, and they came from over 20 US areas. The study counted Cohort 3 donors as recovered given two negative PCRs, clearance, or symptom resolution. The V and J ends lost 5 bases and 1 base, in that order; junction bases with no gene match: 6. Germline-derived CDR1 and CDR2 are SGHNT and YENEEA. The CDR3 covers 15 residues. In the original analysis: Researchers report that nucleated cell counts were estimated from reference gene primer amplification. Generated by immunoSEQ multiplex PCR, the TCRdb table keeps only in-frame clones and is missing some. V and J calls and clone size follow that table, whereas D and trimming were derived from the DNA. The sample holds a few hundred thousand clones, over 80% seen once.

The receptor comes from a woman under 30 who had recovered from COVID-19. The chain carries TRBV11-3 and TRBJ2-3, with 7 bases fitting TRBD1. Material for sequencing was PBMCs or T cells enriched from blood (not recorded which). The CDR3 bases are TGTGCCAGCAGCGACGGAACAGGGGGCACAGATACGCAGTATTTT. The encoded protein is CASSDGTGGTDTQYF.